This T cell receptor beta chain appears in the sequencing data of a study of identifying expanded T cells in peripheral blood. Study-level points and caveats: About 1.2 clones differed between technical replicates, versus 16.4 and 19 over time. Across healthy donors, higher total template counts meant significantly greater roughly two-week count variance.

Some clones are missing from TCRdb's copy, which holds only in-frame ones; the method was immunoSEQ multiplex PCR. The table includes some 93,000 clones, over 75% detected once. Collection occurred without any documented infections or immune events in donors. The CDR3 extends over 13 amino acids. V was cut by 1 base and J by 2 bases, with 7 bases left in between. Looked up from germline, CDR1 is SGHRS and CDR2 is YFSETQ. Notes on this clone: Its antigen is still unknown.

The specimen sequenced was blood. This clonotype was obtained from a person aged 18 to 70 in good health. The chain employs TRBV5-1 and TRBJ2-7; D unclear. The CDR3 loop is CASSLTSPYEQYF. The CDR3 bases are TGCGCCAGCAGCTTGACCTCCCCCTACGAGCAGTACTTC. Using reference TRBV5-1 and TRBJ2-7 for the parts outside the CDR3, the full variable domain is KAGVTQTPRYLIKTRGQQVTLSCSPISGHRSVSWYQQTPGQGLQFLFEYFSETQRNKGNFPGRFSGRQFSNSRSEMNVSTLELGDSALYLCASSLTSPYEQYFGPGTRLTVT.